Sequencing of this T cell receptor (beta chain) was carried out in a study of CD8+ T cells in alopecia areata. Findings and limits, study-wide: Clonality was higher in lesional than normal scalp, especially in alopecia totalis/universalis. Scalp sequencing captures resident alphabeta T cells of normal skin too.

This clone was recorded a few times. The antigen remains undetermined. Sequencing templates came from extracted RNA that was reverse transcribed into cDNA. TCRdb's table, derived via immunoSEQ multiplex PCR, lists solely in-frame clones and lacks some. The data show over 150,000 clones, more than 55% seen once. The germline V gene has CDR1 SGHRS and CDR2 YFSETQ. This CDR3 contains 14 residues. Trimming took 0 bases from V and 1 from J, leaving 7 bases between them. The V call is TRBV5-1, the J call TRBJ1-1; possible D gene TRBD1, 5 bases. The source is a human donor in good health. The sample was CD8+ T cells sorted from blood. The CDR3 loop reads CASSLGQKNTEAFF. CDR3 coding DNA: TGCGCCAGCAGCTTGGGACAGAAGAACACTGAAGCTTTCTTT.